Listed here are 22 T cell receptor beta chains from one sample, sequenced in a study of spatial heterogeneity in lung cancer (dated by TCRdb to 2018 to 2020). What this sample's time point label stands for: blood at routine non-recurrence follow-up after resection. Receptors were amplified or captured by 5' RACE. Instrument on record: NextSeq 500. TCRdb ran its own pipeline on the public reads, namely fastp trimming at Q25 and MiXCR clone calling, and kept in-frame beta chains. Rows with a matching CDR3 protein are joined into one entry that keeps the most common DNA and genes. This sample gives about 43,000 distinct CDR3 sequences in total; 20% to 25% of them show up just once. Under 8.5% of the sample lies in the top ten. The source material was PBMCs, sampled at follow-up. All receptors derive from a female donor with early-stage non-small cell lung cancer.

The gene calls are TRBV5-1 and TRBJ2-3; D remains ambiguous. The CDR3 contains 14 residues. CDR1 is SGHRS and CDR2 is YFSETQ in the germline V gene. V was clipped by 0 bases and J by 2 bases, with 7 bases between them. The DNA for the CDR3 is TGCGCCAGCAGCTTGGCCGGCTACACAGATACGCAGTATTTT. It yields the protein CASSLAGYTDTQYF.

This clonotype came up a few times. The CDR3 spells CASSLRPTPNTEAFF. The DNA of the CDR3 is TGCGCCAGCAGCCTAAGACCGACACCGAACACTGAAGCTTTCTTT. The gene calls are TRBV5-1 and TRBJ1-1; D ambiguous. Trimming shortened V by 4 bases and J by 1 base, and 14 bases separated the two germline ends. Germline V gene lookup returns CDR1 SGHRS and CDR2 YFSETQ. This CDR3 has 15 amino acids.

A few counts support this clonotype. V usage is TRBV29-1 and J usage is TRBJ2-5; D not resolved. Germline lookup yields CDR1 SQVTM and CDR2 ANQGSEA. V was trimmed by 4 bases and J by 3 bases, leaving 9 bases between them. The CDR3 length is 12 residues. For the CDR3, the DNA is TGCAGCGTTGGAAACGAAAAAGAGACCCAGTACTTC. Translation gives CSVGNEKETQYF.

The V gene is TRBV10-3, the J gene TRBJ2-1; no reliable D call. V shed 8 bases and J shed 5 bases, with 10 bases lying between them. Germline V lookup: CDR1 ENHRY, CDR2 SYGVKD. This CDR3 contains 12 residues. The CDR3 loop is CAIGLRDNEQFF. In DNA form, the CDR3 reads TGTGCCATCGGGCTTCGGGACAATGAGCAGTTCTTC.

This chain connects TRBV9 to TRBJ2-1; D tentatively reads TRBD1 or TRBD2 (6 bases each). The CDR3 extends over 15 amino acids. Per the germline V gene, CDR1 is SGDLS and CDR2 is YYNGEE. Between the trimmed V and J ends, which lost 0 bases and 4 bases, there was a span of 11 bases. CDR3 region: CASSVEGDWYNEQFF. CDR3 nucleotides: TGTGCCAGCAGCGTAGAGGGGGACTGGTACAATGAGCAGTTCTTC.

The V and J genes are TRBV5-1 and TRBJ2-2; D uncertain. Germline CDR1 reads SGHRS; CDR2 reads YFSETQ. CDR3 length: 14 residues. Trimming left V 4 bases short and J 5 bases short, with 12 bases between. In DNA, the CDR3 is TGCGCCAGCAGCGGGTCGGTGTCGACCGGGGAGCTGTTTTTT. Amino acids: CASSGSVSTGELFF.

This clonotype was found many times. The J gene is TRBJ2-2, the V gene TRBV5-1; D remains unclear. V lost 7 bases and J 3 bases, leaving 10 bases between the germline ends. The CDR3 loop spans 13 amino acids. Germline CDR1 is SGHRS and CDR2 is YFSETQ. The CDR3, as DNA: TGCGCCAGCGTCGACGGGTACACCGGGGAGCTGTTTTTT. The encoded protein is CASVDGYTGELFF.

This clonotype was recorded a few times. The V and J genes are TRBV5-1 and TRBJ2-1; 14 bases match TRBD2. The V gene end was trimmed by 4 bases and the J gene end by 9 bases; junction bases not matched to a gene: 6. From germline, CDR1 is SGHRS and CDR2 YFSETQ. This CDR3 spans 15 amino acids. The CDR3 reads CASSLGTSGRIEQFF. CDR3 DNA sequence: TGCGCCAGCAGCCTCGGGACTAGCGGGAGAATTGAGCAGTTCTTC.

This clonotype was recorded many times. The V call is TRBV20-1, the J call TRBJ1-2, with D possibly TRBD1 on 6 matching bases. This CDR3 is built from 13 residues. Germline assignment: CDR1 DFQATT and CDR2 SNEGSKA (reference sequence). V was shortened by 0 bases and J by 6 bases, with 11 bases between the two germline ends. CDR3 sequence reads: CSARDRRGNGYTF. The CDR3, as DNA: TGCAGTGCTAGAGATCGCAGGGGCAATGGCTACACCTTC.

This clonotype was counted between two and nine times. The V gene is TRBV20-1, the J gene TRBJ2-3, with 9 nucleotides matching TRBD2. From germline, CDR1 is DFQATT and CDR2 SNEGSKA (reference sequence). J gave up 0 bases and V 5 bases, and 12 bases lay outside the gene matches. This CDR3 spans 17 amino acids. CDR3 in amino acids: CSAGGAGGPGSTDTQYF. The CDR3 nucleotides read TGCAGTGCTGGGGGAGCGGGAGGCCCCGGAAGCACAGATACGCAGTATTTT.

The rearrangement links TRBV9 to TRBJ1-4; no clear D gene. The germline V gene encodes CDR1 SGDLS and CDR2 YYNGEE. The CDR3 extends over 14 amino acids. V was trimmed by 0 bases and J by 13 bases, leaving 16 bases between them. In DNA, the CDR3 is TGTGCCAGCAGCGTAGATCCTATAAACAGAGTACTGTTTTTT. Amino acid sequence: CASSVDPINRVLFF.

This clonotype was counted between two and nine times. This chain links TRBV4-2 with TRBJ1-5; 10 bases line up with TRBD1. Germline V gene data show CDR1 as LGHNA and CDR2 as YNFKEQ. With V trimmed by 4 bases and J by 6 bases, 3 bases remained unmatched. The CDR3 is made up of 14 amino acids. CDR3 nucleotide sequence: TGTGCCAGCAGCCCCGGACAGGGGGGTCAGCCCCAGCATTTT. As protein: CASSPGQGGQPQHF.

The chain couples TRBV5-1 to TRBJ1-1; a possible D gene is TRBD1 (5 bases). The CDR3 contains 16 residues. The V gene lost 4 bases and the J gene lost 4 bases, with 20 bases spanning the gap. Germline lookup yields CDR1 SGHRS and CDR2 YFSETQ. This CDR3 is CASSQDPAGELTEAFF. CDR3 in DNA: TGCGCCAGCAGCCAGGACCCTGCGGGGGAGCTCACTGAAGCTTTCTTT.

This clonotype was detected many times. The rearrangement uses TRBV28 and TRBJ2-1, with 13 bases matching TRBD2. Germline assignment: CDR1 MDHEN and CDR2 SYDVKM. This CDR3 region has 17 residues. V was clipped by 2 bases and J by 5 bases; unmatched bases: 6. In nucleotides, the CDR3 is TGTGCCAGCAGTTTAGCGGGACTAGCGGGATTGGACAATGAGCAGTTCTTC. Protein: CASSLAGLAGLDNEQFF.

This clonotype has ten or more counts. The chain joins TRBV29-1 to TRBJ2-1; D might be TRBD2 (5 bases). Germline-derived CDR1 and CDR2 are SQVTM and ANQGSEA. The CDR3 spans 16 residues. Trimming removed 4 bases at V and 6 bases at J, with 22 bases between. The DNA of the CDR3 is TGCAGCGTTGTAATTAACCCCCGGGATAAGGGCAATGAGCAGTTCTTC. Its translation is CSVVINPRDKGNEQFF.

CDR3 nucleotides: TGTGCCAGCAGACAATCAGGCTCTGGCTACACCTTC. It yields the protein CASRQSGSGYTF. The rearrangement uses TRBV28 and TRBJ1-2, with D uncertain. The CDR3 totals 12 residues. CDR1 is MDHEN, CDR2 SYDVKM, per germline. Between the trimmed V and J ends, which lost 6 bases and 7 bases, there was a span of 12 bases.

The chain uses TRBV10-3 and TRBJ2-3, with 8 bases identical to TRBD2. Germline V gene lookup returns CDR1 ENHRY and CDR2 SYGVKD. V trimming: 6 bases; J trimming: 4 bases; junction bases outside the gene matches: 6. This CDR3 comprises 14 residues. CDR3: CAIRPGLAADTQYF. The CDR3 DNA follows: TGTGCCATCAGGCCAGGACTAGCAGCAGATACGCAGTATTTT.

This clonotype showed up just a few times. This CDR3 reads CASSVYWNTEAFF. CDR3 in DNA: TGCGCCAGCAGTGTATACTGGAACACTGAAGCTTTCTTT. The chain uses TRBV10-2 and TRBJ1-1, with D unresolved. Per germline, CDR1 WSHSY and CDR2 SAAADI. This CDR3 has 13 residues. V gave up 4 bases and J gave up 1 base, with 7 bases separating them.

This clonotype was seen ten or more times. The rearrangement joins TRBV7-2 to TRBJ2-2; unclear D gene. Per the germline V gene, CDR1 is SGHTA and CDR2 is FQGNSA. The V end lost 0 bases, the J end lost 5 bases, and 4 bases lay between the germline ends. There are 13 residues in the CDR3. CDR3 amino acids: CASSLAWTGELFF. The CDR3 bases are TGTGCCAGCAGCTTAGCTTGGACCGGGGAGCTGTTTTTT.

This clonotype was seen repeatedly, ten times or more. This sequence joins TRBV19 and TRBJ2-2; 10 bases map to TRBD1. CDR1 and CDR2 from the germline V gene are LNHDA and SQIVND (reference sequence). This CDR3 region has 13 residues. V was clipped by 6 bases and J by 7 bases; unmatched bases: 2. The CDR3 loop reads CASRDRGYGELFF. CDR3 bases: TGTGCCAGTAGGGACAGGGGGTACGGGGAGCTGTTTTTT.

The sample holds a few counts of this clonotype. The gene calls are TRBV12-3 or TRBV12-4 and TRBJ2-7, with 12 bases that match TRBD2. The V gene end was trimmed by 6 bases and the J gene end by 0 bases; junction bases not matched to a gene: 9. The CDR3 is 17 amino acids. The CDR3, as DNA: TGTGCCAGCAGCCCCCTTGGACTAGCGGGGAACTCCTACGAGCAGTACTTC. It encodes CASSPLGLAGNSYEQYF.

The V gene is TRBV12-3 or TRBV12-4, the J gene TRBJ2-7; D remains ambiguous. Trimming stripped 3 bases from V and 2 bases from J, with 14 bases between. This CDR3 region has 15 residues. The CDR3 region has the DNA TGTGCCAGCAGTTTCCAGGACCTACCACCCTACGAGCAGTACTTC. It translates to CASSFQDLPPYEQYF.